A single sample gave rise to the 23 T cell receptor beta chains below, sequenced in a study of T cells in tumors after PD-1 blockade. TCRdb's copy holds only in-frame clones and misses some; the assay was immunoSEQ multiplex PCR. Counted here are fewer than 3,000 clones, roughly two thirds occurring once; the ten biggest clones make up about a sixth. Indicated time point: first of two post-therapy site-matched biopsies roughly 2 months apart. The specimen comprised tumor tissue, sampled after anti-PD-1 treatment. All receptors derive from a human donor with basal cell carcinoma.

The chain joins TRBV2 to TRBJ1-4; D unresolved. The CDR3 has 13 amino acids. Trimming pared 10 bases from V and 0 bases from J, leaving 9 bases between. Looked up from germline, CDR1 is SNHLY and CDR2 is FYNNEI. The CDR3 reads CATQATTNEKLFF. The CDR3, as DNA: TGTGCCACCCAAGCTACAACTAATGAAAAACTGTTTTTT.

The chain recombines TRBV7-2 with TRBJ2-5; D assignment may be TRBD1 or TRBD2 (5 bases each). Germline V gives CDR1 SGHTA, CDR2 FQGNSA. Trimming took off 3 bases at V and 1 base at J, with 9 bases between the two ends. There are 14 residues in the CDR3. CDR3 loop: CASSFFGAQETQYF. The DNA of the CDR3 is TGTGCCAGCAGCTTTTTCGGGGCCCAAGAGACCCAGTACTTC.

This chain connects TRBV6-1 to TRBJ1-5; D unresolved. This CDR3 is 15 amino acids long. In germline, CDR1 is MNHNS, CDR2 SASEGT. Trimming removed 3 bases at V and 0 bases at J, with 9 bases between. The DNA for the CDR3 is TGTGCCAGCAGTGACAGGTACTATAGCAATCAGCCCCAGCATTTT. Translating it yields CASSDRYYSNQPQHF.

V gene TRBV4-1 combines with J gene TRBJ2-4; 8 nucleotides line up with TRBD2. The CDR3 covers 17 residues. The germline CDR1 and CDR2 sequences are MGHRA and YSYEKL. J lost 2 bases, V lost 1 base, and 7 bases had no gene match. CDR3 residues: CASSQVFGGASKNIQYF. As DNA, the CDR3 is TGCGCCAGCAGCCAAGTTTTCGGGGGGGCTTCCAAAAACATTCAGTACTTC.

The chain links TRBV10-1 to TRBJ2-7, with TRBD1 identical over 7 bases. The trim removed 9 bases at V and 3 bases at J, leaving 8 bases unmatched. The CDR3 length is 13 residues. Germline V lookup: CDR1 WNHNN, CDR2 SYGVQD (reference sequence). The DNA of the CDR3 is TGCGCCAGGGACCGGGACAGTCTCTACGAGCAGTACTTC. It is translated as CARDRDSLYEQYF.

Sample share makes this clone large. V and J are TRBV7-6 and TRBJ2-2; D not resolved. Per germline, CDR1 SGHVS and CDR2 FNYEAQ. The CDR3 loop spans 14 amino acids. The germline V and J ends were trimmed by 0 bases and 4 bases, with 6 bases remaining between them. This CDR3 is CASSLAGATGELFF. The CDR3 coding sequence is TGTGCCAGCAGCTTAGCGGGTGCCACCGGGGAGCTGTTTTTT. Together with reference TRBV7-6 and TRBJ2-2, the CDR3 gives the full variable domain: GAGVSQSPRYKVTKRGQDVALRCDPISGHVSLYWYRQALGQGPEFLTYFNYEAQQDKSGLPNDRFSAERPEGSISTLTIQRTEQRDSAMYRCASSLAGATGELFFGEGSRLTVL.

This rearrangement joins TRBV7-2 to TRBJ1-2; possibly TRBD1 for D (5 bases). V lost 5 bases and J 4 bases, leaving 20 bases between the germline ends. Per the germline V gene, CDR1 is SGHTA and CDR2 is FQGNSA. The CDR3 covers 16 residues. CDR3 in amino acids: CASSPRGAGSSYGYTF. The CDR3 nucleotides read TGTGCCAGCAGCCCTCGAGGGGCAGGATCTAGCTATGGCTACACCTTC.

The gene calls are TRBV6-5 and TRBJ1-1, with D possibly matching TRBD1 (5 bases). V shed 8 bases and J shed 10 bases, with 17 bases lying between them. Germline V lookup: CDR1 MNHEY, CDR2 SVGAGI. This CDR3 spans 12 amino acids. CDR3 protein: CASESLGRGAFF. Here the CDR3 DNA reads TGTGCCAGCGAATCCCTGGGGAGGGGAGCTTTCTTT.

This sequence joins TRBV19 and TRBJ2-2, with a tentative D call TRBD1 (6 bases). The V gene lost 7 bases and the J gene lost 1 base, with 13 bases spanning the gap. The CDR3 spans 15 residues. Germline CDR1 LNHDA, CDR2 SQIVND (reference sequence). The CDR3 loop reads CASTERTENTGELFF. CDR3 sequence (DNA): TGTGCCAGTACCGAACGGACAGAGAACACCGGGGAGCTGTTTTTT.

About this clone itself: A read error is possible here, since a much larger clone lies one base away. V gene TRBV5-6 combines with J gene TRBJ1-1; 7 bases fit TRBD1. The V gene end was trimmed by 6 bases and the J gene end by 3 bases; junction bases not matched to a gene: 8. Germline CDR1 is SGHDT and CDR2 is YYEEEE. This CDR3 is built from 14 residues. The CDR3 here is CASNFPTGDTEAFF. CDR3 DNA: TGTGCCAGCAACTTTCCAACAGGGGACACTGAAGCTTTCTTT.

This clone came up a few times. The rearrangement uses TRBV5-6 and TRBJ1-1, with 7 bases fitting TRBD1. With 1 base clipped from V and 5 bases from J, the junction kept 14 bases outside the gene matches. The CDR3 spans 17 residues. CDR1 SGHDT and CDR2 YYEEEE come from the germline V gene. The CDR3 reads CASSLRTRGTGETEAFF. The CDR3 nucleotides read TGTGCCAGCAGCTTGCGGACAAGGGGTACAGGGGAGACTGAAGCTTTCTTT.

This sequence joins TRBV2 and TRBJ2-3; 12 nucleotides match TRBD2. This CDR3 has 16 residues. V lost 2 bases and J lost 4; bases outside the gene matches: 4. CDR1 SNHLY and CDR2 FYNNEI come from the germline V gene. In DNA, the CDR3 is TGTGCCAGCAGTGAATCTAGCGGGGGGGCCCCAGATACGCAGTATTTT. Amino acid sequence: CASSESSGGAPDTQYF.

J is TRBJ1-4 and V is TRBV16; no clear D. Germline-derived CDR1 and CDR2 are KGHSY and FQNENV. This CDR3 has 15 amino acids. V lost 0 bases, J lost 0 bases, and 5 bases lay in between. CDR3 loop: CASSQSPSTNEKLFF. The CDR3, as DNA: TGTGCCAGCAGCCAATCCCCCTCAACTAATGAAAAACTGTTTTTT.

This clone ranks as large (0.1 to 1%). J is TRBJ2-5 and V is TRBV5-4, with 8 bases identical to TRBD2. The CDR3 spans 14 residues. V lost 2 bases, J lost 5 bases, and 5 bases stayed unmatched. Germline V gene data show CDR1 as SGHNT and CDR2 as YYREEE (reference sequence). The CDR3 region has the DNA TGTGCCAGCAGCTTCACGGGGGGGCTCGAGACCCAGTACTTC. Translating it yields CASSFTGGLETQYF.

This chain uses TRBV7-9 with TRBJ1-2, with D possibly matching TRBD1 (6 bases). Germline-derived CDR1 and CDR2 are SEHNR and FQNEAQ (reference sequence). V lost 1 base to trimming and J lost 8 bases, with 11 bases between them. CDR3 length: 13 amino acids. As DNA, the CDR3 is TGTGCCAGCAGCTTAGGCAGGGGACAAGGCTACACCTTC. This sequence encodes CASSLGRGQGYTF. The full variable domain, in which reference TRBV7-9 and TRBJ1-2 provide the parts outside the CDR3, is DTGVSQNPRHKITKRGQNVTFRCDPISEHNRLYWYRQTLGQGPEFLTYFQNEAQLEKSRLLSDRFSAERPKGSFSTLEIQRTEQGDSAMYLCASSLGRGQGYTFGSGTRLTVV.

CDR3 coding DNA: TGTGCCAGCAGCGTAGCGACAGGCAGAGGTGAGCAGTTCTTC. Protein: CASSVATGRGEQFF. V usage is TRBV9 and J usage is TRBJ2-1; D may be TRBD1 (6 bases). The CDR3 covers 14 residues. Germline loops: CDR1 SGDLS, CDR2 YYNGEE. Trimming took off 0 bases at V and 9 bases at J, with 13 bases between the two ends.

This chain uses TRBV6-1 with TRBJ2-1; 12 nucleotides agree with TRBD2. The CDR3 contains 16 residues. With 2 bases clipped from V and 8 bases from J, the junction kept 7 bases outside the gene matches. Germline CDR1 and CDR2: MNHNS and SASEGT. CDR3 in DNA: TGTGCCAGCAGTGAAACTAGCGGGGGGCCCTGGGATGAGCAGTTCTTC. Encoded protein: CASSETSGGPWDEQFF.

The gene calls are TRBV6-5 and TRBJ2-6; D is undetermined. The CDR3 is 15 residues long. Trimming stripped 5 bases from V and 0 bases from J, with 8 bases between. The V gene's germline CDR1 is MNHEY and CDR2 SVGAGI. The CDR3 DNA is TGTGCCAGCAGTCGTTTGTCCTCTGGGGCCAACGTCCTGACTTTC. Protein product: CASSRLSSGANVLTF.

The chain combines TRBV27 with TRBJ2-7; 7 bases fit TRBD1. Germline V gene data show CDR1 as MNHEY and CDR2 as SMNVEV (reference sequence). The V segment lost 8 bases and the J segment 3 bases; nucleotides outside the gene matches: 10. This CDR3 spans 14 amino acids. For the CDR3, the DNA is TGTGCCAGCTCTACCCAGGGGGTAGTCTACGAGCAGTACTTC. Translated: CASSTQGVVYEQYF.

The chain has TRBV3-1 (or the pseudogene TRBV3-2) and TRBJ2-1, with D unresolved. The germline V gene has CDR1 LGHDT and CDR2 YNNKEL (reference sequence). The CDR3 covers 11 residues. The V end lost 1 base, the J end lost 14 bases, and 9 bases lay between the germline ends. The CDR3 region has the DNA TGTGCCAGCAGCCAAGCCGCGCAAGAGTTCTTC. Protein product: CASSQAAQEFF.

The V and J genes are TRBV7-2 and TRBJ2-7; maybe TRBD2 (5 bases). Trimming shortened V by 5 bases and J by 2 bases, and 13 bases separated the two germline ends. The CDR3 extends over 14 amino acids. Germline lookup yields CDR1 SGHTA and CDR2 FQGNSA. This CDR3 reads CASSTRTGTYEQYF. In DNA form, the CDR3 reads TGTGCCAGCAGCACCCGGACGGGAACCTACGAGCAGTACTTC. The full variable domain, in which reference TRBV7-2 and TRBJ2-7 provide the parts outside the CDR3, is GAGVSQSPSNKVTEKGKDVELRCDPISGHTALYWYRQSLGQGLEFLIYFQGNSAPDKSGLPSDRFSAERTGGSVSTLTIQRTQQEDSAVYLCASSTRTGTYEQYFGPGTRLTVT.

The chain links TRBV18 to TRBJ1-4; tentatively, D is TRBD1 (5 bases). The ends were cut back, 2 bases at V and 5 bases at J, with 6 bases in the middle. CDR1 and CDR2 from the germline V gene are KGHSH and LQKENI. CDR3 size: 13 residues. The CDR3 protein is CASSPDSNEKLFF. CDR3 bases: TGTGCCAGCTCACCAGACAGCAATGAAAAACTGTTTTTT.

CDR3 sequence: CASSLARGDTIYF. Written as DNA, the CDR3 is TGTGCCAGCAGCTTAGCGCGGGGGGACACCATATATTTT. The chain is built from TRBV7-6 and TRBJ1-3; D might be TRBD1 (5 bases). This CDR3 is 13 amino acids long. From germline, CDR1 is SGHVS and CDR2 FNYEAQ. Trimming removed 0 bases at V and 8 bases at J, with 8 bases between.